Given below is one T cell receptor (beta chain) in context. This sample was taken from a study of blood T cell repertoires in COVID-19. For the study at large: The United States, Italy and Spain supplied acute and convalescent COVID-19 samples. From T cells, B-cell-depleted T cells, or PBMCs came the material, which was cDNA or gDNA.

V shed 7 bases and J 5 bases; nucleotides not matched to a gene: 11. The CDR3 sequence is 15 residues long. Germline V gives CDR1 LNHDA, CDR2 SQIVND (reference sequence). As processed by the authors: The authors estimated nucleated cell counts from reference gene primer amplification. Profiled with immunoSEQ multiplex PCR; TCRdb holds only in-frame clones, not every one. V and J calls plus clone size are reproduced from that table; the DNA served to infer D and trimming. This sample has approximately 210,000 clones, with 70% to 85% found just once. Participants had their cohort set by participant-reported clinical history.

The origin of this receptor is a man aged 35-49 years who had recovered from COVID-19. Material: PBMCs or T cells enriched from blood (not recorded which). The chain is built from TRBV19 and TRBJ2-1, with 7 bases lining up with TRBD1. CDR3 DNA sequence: TGTGCCAGTACCCCGAGGGGGCCTGGAAACAATGAGCAGTTCTTC. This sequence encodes CASTPRGPGNNEQFF. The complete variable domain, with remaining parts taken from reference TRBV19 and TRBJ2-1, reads DGGITQSPKYLFRKEGQNVTLSCEQNLNHDAMYWYRQDPGQGLRLIYYSQIVNDFQKGDIAEGYSVSREKKESFPLTVTSAQKNPTAFYLCASTPRGPGNNEQFFGPGTRLTVL.